One sample yielded the 22 T cell receptor beta chains listed below, sequenced in a study of blood T cell repertoires in COVID-19. Sequencing was performed with immunoSEQ multiplex PCR; in TCRdb, only in-frame clones are kept and a portion is missing. This table holds 55,000 to 75,000 clones, around 73% found once. Sequences were obtained from peripheral blood. These receptor sequences come from a man older than 75 with active or convalescent COVID-19.

This chain joins TRBV6-5 and TRBJ2-3; tentatively, D is TRBD2 (5 bases). This CDR3 contains 16 residues. Trimming took 0 bases from V and 0 from J, leaving 10 bases between them. Germline assignment: CDR1 MNHEY and CDR2 SVGAGI. CDR3 region: CASSYSGSTSTDTQYF. For the CDR3, the DNA is TGTGCCAGCAGTTACTCAGGGAGCACTAGCACAGATACGCAGTATTTT.

Remarks on this clone: At the DNA level, this CDR3 is encoded by other sequences in the same sample as well. V is TRBV7-2 and J is TRBJ2-3; 7 bases agree with TRBD2. J lost 2 bases, V lost 1 base, and 3 bases had no gene match. CDR1 and CDR2 from the germline V gene are SGHTA and FQGNSA. The CDR3 length is 15 residues. The CDR3: CASSLGGRATDTQYF. The CDR3 coding sequence is TGTGCCAGCAGCTTAGGGGGGAGGGCCACAGATACGCAGTATTTT.

The CDR3 protein is CASVMGAGGYTF. CDR3 nucleotide sequence: TGTGCCAGCGTTATGGGGGCCGGTGGCTACACCTTC. The V gene is TRBV6-5, the J gene TRBJ1-2, with TRBD1 as a possible D gene (6 bases). The germline gives CDR1 MNHEY, CDR2 SVGAGI. V shed 8 bases and J shed 7 bases, with 14 bases lying between them. There are 12 residues in the CDR3.

This clone was observed a few times. The chain has TRBV3-1 (or the pseudogene TRBV3-2) and TRBJ1-1; D unresolved. This CDR3 contains 13 residues. Deletions cut 4 bases from V and 4 bases from J, with 10 bases between. Germline-derived CDR1 and CDR2 are LGHDT and YNNKEL (reference sequence). Written as DNA, the CDR3 is TGTGCCAGCAGCCGAAGGTCAGGCACTGAAGCTTTCTTT. Translated, it gives CASSRRSGTEAFF.

In this sample, this clone turned up a few times. The chain has TRBV4-1 and TRBJ2-1; 12 bases are a match to TRBD2. The CDR3 loop spans 17 amino acids. With 0 bases clipped from V and 4 bases from J, the junction kept 4 bases outside the gene matches. The V gene's germline CDR1 is MGHRA and CDR2 YSYEKL. CDR3 bases: TGCGCCAGCAGCCAAGATGGACTAGCGGGGCCGTACAATGAGCAGTTCTTC. Translated, it gives CASSQDGLAGPYNEQFF.

V gene TRBV7-3 combines with J gene TRBJ2-1; 7 bases are shared with TRBD2. V was clipped by 1 base and J by 6 bases; unmatched bases: 6. The CDR3 runs 15 residues. Germline CDR1 SGHTA, CDR2 FQGTGA. CDR3 coding DNA: TGTGCCAGCAGCTTAATGGGGGAGGGCCCCAATGAGCAGTTCTTC. The encoded protein is CASSLMGEGPNEQFF.

The chain couples TRBV4-3 to TRBJ2-7; TRBD2 matches 14 bases. This CDR3 is built from 17 residues. Per the germline V gene, CDR1 is LGHNA and CDR2 is YSLEER. With V trimmed by 0 bases and J by 7 bases, 8 bases remained unmatched. The CDR3 protein is CASSQDWGTSGRKEQYF. The CDR3 nucleotides read TGCGCCAGCAGCCAAGATTGGGGGACTAGCGGGAGAAAGGAGCAGTACTTC.

The sample holds one count of this clone. The J gene is TRBJ2-1, the V gene TRBV11-1, with D possibly TRBD2 on 5 matching bases. Trimming removed 5 bases at V and 10 bases at J, with 15 bases between. The CDR3 sequence is 13 residues long. CDR1 and CDR2 from the germline V gene are SGHAT and FQDESV (reference sequence). The DNA for the CDR3 is TGTGCCAGCAGCCCAGGACTGTCTGGGGAGCAGTTCTTC. It is translated as CASSPGLSGEQFF.

This clone was detected a few times. J is TRBJ1-2 and V is TRBV5-4; 7 positions agree with TRBD1. Germline CDR1 and CDR2: SGHNT and YYREEE (reference sequence). The V segment lost 0 bases and the J segment 4 bases; nucleotides outside the gene matches: 6. This CDR3 is 15 amino acids long. CDR3: CASSLGQGQRYGYTF. In DNA form, the CDR3 reads TGTGCCAGCAGCTTGGGACAGGGTCAACGCTATGGCTACACCTTC.

This sequence joins TRBV19 and TRBJ1-2, with a weak D call TRBD1 (6 bases). The CDR3 covers 15 residues. Germline loops: CDR1 LNHDA, CDR2 SQIVND (reference sequence). V gave up 3 bases and J gave up 0 bases, with 11 bases separating them. The chain's CDR3 is CASSISGQTNYGYTF. For the CDR3, the DNA is TGTGCCAGTAGTATTTCGGGACAAACTAACTATGGCTACACCTTC.

The chain employs TRBV5-8 and TRBJ1-1; D unclear. With 0 bases removed from V and 1 base from J, the gap between germline ends came to 10 bases. This CDR3 has 15 amino acids. CDR1 is SGHTS, CDR2 YDEGEE, per germline. CDR3 coding DNA: TGTGCCAGCAGCTTGGCCGGAGAGGGGAACACTGAAGCTTTCTTT. It translates to CASSLAGEGNTEAFF.

This clone has more than one count but fewer than ten. The rearrangement joins TRBV7-3 to TRBJ2-5; D is unresolved. Per germline, CDR1 SGHTA and CDR2 FQGTGA. The CDR3 is 13 residues long. Trimming took 3 bases from V and 5 from J, leaving 10 bases between them. The CDR3 region is CASSFARTETQYF. DNA for the CDR3: TGTGCCAGCAGCTTCGCCAGAACGGAGACCCAGTACTTC.

The chain joins TRBV6-5 to TRBJ2-7; 11 positions agree with TRBD2. This CDR3 is built from 15 residues. Germline-derived CDR1 and CDR2 are MNHEY and SVGAGI. After removal of 6 bases from V and 11 bases from J, the junction contained 15 bases not matched to a gene. CDR3 nucleotide sequence: TGTGCCAGCAGCCCCGGGACTAGCGGATTATCGTTGGAGTACTTC. This gives the protein CASSPGTSGLSLEYF.

The chain links TRBV19 to TRBJ2-6; TRBD1 is a possible D gene (6 bases). Trimming left V 7 bases short and J 4 bases short, with 23 bases between. The CDR3 extends over 18 amino acids. The germline V gene encodes CDR1 LNHDA and CDR2 SQIVND (reference sequence). CDR3 bases: TGTGCCAGTATAAGATCAGGGGCTACACTTGGGGGGGCCAACGTCCTGACTTTC. Its translation: CASIRSGATLGGANVLTF.

The rearrangement uses TRBV6-5 and TRBJ2-5; TRBD2 agrees at 7 bases. Germline loops: CDR1 MNHEY, CDR2 SVGAGI. Trimming cost V 6 bases and J 2 bases; bases outside gene matches: 6. The CDR3 consists of 14 residues. The CDR3 nucleotides read TGTGCCAGCAGAAGACGGGAGGTTCAAGAGACCCAGTACTTC. Translated: CASRRREVQETQYF.

By sample share, this clone is large. The chain has TRBV5-6 and TRBJ1-3; 10 bases fit TRBD1. V was clipped by 4 bases and J by 5 bases; unmatched bases: 9. Germline CDR1 reads SGHDT; CDR2 reads YYEEEE. CDR3 length: 16 residues. The CDR3 here is CASSLRGQGIRNTIYF. DNA for the CDR3: TGTGCCAGCAGCCTACGGGGACAGGGGATTAGAAACACCATATATTTT. Drawing the rest from reference TRBV5-6 and TRBJ1-3, the complete variable domain is DAGVTQSPTHLIKTRGQQVTLRCSPKSGHDTVSWYQQALGQGPQFIFQYYEEEERQRGNFPDRFSGHQFPNYSSELNVNALLLGDSALYLCASSLRGQGIRNTIYFGEGSWLTVV.

The rearrangement joins TRBV30 to TRBJ1-4, with D tentatively TRBD1 (5 bases). The V and J ends lost 5 bases and 5 bases respectively, with 27 bases between them. The V gene's germline CDR1 is GTSNPN and CDR2 SVGIG (reference sequence). The length of the CDR3 is 18 residues. The CDR3 protein is CAWARTNLQGVVNEKLFF. CDR3 sequence (DNA): TGTGCCTGGGCGAGGACAAACCTGCAAGGAGTCGTAAATGAAAAACTGTTTTTT.

This chain uses TRBV10-1 with TRBJ1-1; D gene ambiguous. Germline V gives CDR1 WNHNN, CDR2 SYGVQD (reference sequence). This CDR3 is built from 13 residues. The V and J ends lost 5 bases and 4 bases respectively, with 11 bases between them. The CDR3 here is CASSPLNGTEAFF. CDR3 bases: TGCGCCAGCAGTCCCCTAAATGGCACTGAAGCTTTCTTT.

J is TRBJ1-4 and V is TRBV2; no clear D. The V gene lost 11 bases and the J gene lost 3 bases, with 16 bases spanning the gap. This CDR3 has 14 amino acids. CDR1 is SNHLY, CDR2 FYNNEI, per germline. The CDR3 region is CAGQENGPNEKLFF. Here the CDR3 DNA reads TGTGCCGGGCAAGAGAATGGGCCTAATGAAAAACTGTTTTTT.

This clone was observed a single time. The chain links TRBV13 to TRBJ2-5; 12 bases are a match to TRBD2. Germline V gives CDR1 PRHDT, CDR2 FYEKMQ (reference sequence). The J segment lost 5 bases and the V segment lost 5 bases, leaving 9 bases of the junction unmatched. This CDR3 comprises 16 residues. The CDR3 loop reads CASSRKGGTSGETQYF. CDR3 nucleotides: TGTGCCAGCAGCCGGAAGGGAGGGACTAGCGGGGAGACCCAGTACTTC.

DNA for the CDR3: TGTGCCAGCAGTTCACTCGGGAACTATGGCTACACCTTC. This encodes CASSSLGNYGYTF. The gene calls are TRBV6-6 and TRBJ1-2; the D is unclear. The CDR3 runs 13 residues. CDR1 is MNHNY and CDR2 is SVGAGI in the germline V gene (reference sequence). Trimming pared 4 bases from V and 2 bases from J, leaving 8 bases between.

The chain links TRBV5-1 to TRBJ1-4; 9 bases align to TRBD1. CDR3 length: 16 residues. Trimming took 4 bases from V and 2 from J; bases not matched to a gene: 6. Germline V lookup: CDR1 SGHRS, CDR2 YFSETQ. This CDR3 reads CASSLGTGLTNEKLFF. The DNA for the CDR3 is TGCGCCAGCAGCCTAGGGACAGGGTTGACTAATGAAAAACTGTTTTTT.